This T cell receptor beta chain came from a study of T-cell reconstitution after alpha-beta-depleted transplantation in children. Study findings and constraints: Diversity of TCRbeta at day 60 was high in some patients, arising from surviving recipient T cells and thymic progenitors.

Remarks on this clonotype: Its target is unknown.

The germline V gene has CDR1 KGHSH and CDR2 LQKENI. Trimming took 2 bases from V and 4 from J, leaving 17 bases between them. The CDR3 sequence is 16 residues long. Unique molecular identifiers were incorporated when the TCRbeta library was constructed. One entry per CDR3 protein results from TCRdb running MiXCR on the PCR reads. Of 7,900 or so distinct CDR3 sequences in the sample, about 30% were seen once. This specimen was peripheral blood, taken 60 days after TCRalphabeta/CD19-depleted stem cell transplant. The origin of this receptor is a boy in the first two years of life who had a stem cell transplant for SCID, so the T cells may come from the graft donor. The chain joins TRBV18 to TRBJ1-2; TRBD1 is a possible D gene (6 bases). This chain's CDR3 is CASSPIWDTRGYGYTF. The CDR3 region has the DNA TGTGCCAGCTCACCAATTTGGGACACCCGCGGCTATGGCTACACCTTC. Looking up the rest from reference TRBV18 and TRBJ1-2 gives the full variable domain: NAGVMQNPRHLVRRRGQEARLRCSPMKGHSHVYWYRQLPEEGLKFMVYLQKENIIDESGMPKERFSAEFPKEGPSILRIQQVVRGDSAAYFCASSPIWDTRGYGYTFGSGTRLTVV.